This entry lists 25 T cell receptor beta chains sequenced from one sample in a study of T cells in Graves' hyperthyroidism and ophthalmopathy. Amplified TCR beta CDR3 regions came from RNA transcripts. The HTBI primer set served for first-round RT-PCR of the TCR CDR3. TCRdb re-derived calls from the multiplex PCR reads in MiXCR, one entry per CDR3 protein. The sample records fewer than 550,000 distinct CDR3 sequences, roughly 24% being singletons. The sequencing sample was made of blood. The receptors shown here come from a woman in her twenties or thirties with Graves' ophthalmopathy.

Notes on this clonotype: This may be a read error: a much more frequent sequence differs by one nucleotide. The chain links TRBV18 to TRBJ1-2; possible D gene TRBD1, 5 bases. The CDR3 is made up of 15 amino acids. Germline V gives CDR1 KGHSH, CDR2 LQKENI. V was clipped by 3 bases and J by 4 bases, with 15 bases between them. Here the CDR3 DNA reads TGTGCCAGCTCACCCAGGGACGGAACGTCCTATGGCTACACCTTC. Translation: CASSPRDGTSYGYTF.

The CDR3 nucleotides read TGTGCCAGCAGTCGGCCGGGACACCTGAACACTGAAGCTTTCTTT. It yields the protein CASSRPGHLNTEAFF. The chain employs TRBV6-2 or TRBV6-3 and TRBJ1-1, with D perhaps TRBD1 (6 bases). Germline loops: CDR1 MNHEY, CDR2 SVGEGT. This CDR3 region has 15 residues. Deletions cut 5 bases from V and 0 bases from J, with 13 bases between.

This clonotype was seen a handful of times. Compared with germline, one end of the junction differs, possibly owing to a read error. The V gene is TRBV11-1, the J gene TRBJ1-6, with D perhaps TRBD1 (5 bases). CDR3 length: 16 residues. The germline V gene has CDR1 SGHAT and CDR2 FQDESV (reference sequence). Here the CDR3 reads CAGSLRFGTENSPLHF. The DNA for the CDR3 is TGTGCCGGCAGCTTACGGTTTGGGACGGAAAATTCACCCCTCCACTTT. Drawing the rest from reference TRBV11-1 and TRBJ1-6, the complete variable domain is EAEVAQSPRYKITEKSQAVAFWCDPISGHATLYWYRQILGQGPELLVQFQDESVVDDSQLPKDRFSAERLKGVDSTLKIQPAELGDSAMYLCAGSLRFGTENSPLHFGNGTRLTVT.

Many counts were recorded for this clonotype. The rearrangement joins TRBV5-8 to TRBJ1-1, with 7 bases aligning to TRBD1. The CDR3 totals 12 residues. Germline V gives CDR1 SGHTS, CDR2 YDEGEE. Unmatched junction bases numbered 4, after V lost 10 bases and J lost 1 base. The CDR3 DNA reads TGTGCCGGCGGGACAGCGAACACTGAAGCTTTCTTT. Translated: CAGGTANTEAFF.

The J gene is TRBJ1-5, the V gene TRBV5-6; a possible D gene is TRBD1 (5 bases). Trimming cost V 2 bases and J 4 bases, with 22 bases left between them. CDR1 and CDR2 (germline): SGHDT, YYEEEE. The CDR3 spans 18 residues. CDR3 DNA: TGTGCCAGCAGCTTATTCCCCTCGGGGCCTAATGGGAATCAGCCCCAGCATTTT. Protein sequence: CASSLFPSGPNGNQPQHF.

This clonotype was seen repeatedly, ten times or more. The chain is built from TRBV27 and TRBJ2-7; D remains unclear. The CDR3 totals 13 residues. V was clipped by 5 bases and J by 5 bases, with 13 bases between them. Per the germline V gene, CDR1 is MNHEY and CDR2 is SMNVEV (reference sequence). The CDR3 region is CASSGDLFHEQYF. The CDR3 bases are TGTGCCAGCAGTGGTGACCTCTTTCACGAGCAGTACTTC.

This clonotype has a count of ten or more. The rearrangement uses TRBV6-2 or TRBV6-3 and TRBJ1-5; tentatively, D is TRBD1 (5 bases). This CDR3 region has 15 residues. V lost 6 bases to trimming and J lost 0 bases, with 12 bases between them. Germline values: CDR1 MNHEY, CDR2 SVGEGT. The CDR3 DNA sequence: TGTGCCAGCAGCCCTGGGACGCATAGCAATCAGCCCCAGCATTTT. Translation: CASSPGTHSNQPQHF.

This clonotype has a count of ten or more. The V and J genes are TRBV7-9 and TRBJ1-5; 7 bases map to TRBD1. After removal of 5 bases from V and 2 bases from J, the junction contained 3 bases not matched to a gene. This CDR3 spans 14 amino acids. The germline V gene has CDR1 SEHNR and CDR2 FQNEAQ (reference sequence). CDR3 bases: TGTGCCAGCAGCGATACAGGGGGCAATCAGCCCCAGCATTTT. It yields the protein CASSDTGGNQPQHF.

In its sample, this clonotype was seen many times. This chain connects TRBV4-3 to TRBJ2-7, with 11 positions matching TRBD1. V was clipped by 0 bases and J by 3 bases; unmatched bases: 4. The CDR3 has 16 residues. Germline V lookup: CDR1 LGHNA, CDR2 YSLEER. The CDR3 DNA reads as TGCGCCAGCAGCCAAGATAGTGGGACAGGGGGCTACGAGCAGTACTTC. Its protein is CASSQDSGTGGYEQYF.

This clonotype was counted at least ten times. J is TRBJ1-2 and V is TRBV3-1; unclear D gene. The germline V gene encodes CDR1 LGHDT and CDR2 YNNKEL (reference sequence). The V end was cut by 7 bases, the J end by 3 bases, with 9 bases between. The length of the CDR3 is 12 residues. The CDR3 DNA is TGTGCCAGCACCTCTTGGGACTATGGCTACACCTTC. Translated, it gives CASTSWDYGYTF.

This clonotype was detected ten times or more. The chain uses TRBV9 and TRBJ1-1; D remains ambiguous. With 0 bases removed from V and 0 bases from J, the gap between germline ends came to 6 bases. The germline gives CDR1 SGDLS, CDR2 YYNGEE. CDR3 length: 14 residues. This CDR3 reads CASSVGVMNTEAFF. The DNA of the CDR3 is TGTGCCAGCAGCGTAGGGGTCATGAACACTGAAGCTTTCTTT.

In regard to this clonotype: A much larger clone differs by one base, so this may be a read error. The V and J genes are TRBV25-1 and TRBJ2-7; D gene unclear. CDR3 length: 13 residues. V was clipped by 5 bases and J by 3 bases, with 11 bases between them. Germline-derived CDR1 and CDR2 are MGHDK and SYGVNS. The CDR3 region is CASSHADFYEQYF. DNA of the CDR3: TGTGCCAGCAGTCACGCGGATTTCTACGAGCAGTACTTC.

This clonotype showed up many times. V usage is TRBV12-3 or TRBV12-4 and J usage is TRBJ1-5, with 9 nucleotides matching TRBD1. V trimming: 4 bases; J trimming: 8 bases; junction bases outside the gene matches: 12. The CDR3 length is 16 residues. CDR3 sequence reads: CASSSLTGGGREPQHF. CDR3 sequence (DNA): TGTGCCAGCAGTTCGCTGACAGGGGGTGGACGAGAGCCCCAGCATTTT.

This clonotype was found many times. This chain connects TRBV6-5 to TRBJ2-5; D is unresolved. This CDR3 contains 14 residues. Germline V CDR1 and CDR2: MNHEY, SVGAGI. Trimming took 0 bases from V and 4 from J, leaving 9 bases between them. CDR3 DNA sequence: TGTGCCAGCAGTTACTCCACTTTCGTAGAGACCCAGTACTTC. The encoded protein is CASSYSTFVETQYF.

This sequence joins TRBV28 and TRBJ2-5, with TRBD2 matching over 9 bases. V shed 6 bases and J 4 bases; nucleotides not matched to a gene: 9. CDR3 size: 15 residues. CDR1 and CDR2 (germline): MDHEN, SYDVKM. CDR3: CASSPPAGGIETQYF. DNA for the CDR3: TGTGCCAGCAGCCCACCAGCGGGAGGTATAGAGACCCAGTACTTC.

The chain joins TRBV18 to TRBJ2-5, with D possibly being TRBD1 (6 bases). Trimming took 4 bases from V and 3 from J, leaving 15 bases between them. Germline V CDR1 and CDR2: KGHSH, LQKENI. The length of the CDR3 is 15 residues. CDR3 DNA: TGTGCCAGCTCACGGGGGCCCTTCAGGGAAGAGACCCAGTACTTC. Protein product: CASSRGPFREETQYF.

CDR3 loop: CASSRTGFQPQHF. CDR3 nucleotide sequence: TGTGCCAGCAGCCGAACAGGGTTTCAGCCCCAGCATTTT. V and J are TRBV28 and TRBJ1-5; D is perhaps TRBD1 (6 bases). Germline V gene lookup returns CDR1 MDHEN and CDR2 SYDVKM. Trimming pared 6 bases from V and 6 bases from J, leaving 12 bases between. CDR3 length: 13 residues.

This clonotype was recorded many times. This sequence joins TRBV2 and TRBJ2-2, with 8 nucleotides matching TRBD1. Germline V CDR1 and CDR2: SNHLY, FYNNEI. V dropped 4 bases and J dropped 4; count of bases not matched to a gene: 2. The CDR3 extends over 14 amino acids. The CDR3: CASSGQGPTGELFF. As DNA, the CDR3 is TGTGCCAGCAGTGGACAGGGGCCCACCGGGGAGCTGTTTTTT.

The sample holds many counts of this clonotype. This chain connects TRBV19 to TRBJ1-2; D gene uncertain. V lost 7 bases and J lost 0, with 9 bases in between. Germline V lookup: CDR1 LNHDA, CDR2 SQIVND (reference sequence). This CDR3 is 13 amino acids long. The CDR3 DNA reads TGTGCCAGTAAGAAACAGACTAACTATGGCTACACCTTC. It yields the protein CASKKQTNYGYTF.

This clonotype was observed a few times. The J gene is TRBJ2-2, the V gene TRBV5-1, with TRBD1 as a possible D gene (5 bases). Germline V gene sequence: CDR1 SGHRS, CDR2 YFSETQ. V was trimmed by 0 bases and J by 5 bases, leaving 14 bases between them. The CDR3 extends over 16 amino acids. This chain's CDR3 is CASSLVLRVGTGELFF. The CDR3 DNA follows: TGCGCCAGCAGCTTGGTACTCAGGGTTGGGACCGGGGAGCTGTTTTTT.

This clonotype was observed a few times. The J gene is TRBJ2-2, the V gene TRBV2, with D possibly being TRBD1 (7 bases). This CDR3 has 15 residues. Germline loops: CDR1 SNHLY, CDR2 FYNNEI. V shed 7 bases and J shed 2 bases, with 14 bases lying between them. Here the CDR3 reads CASTGGTVNTGELFF. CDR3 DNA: TGTGCCAGCACTGGAGGGACAGTAAACACCGGGGAGCTGTTTTTT. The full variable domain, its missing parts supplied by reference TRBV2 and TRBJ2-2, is EPEVTQTPSHQVTQMGQEVILRCVPISNHLYFYWYRQILGQKVEFLVSFYNNEISEKSEIFDDQFSVERPDGSNFTLKIRSTKLEDSAMYFCASTGGTVNTGELFFGEGSRLTVL.

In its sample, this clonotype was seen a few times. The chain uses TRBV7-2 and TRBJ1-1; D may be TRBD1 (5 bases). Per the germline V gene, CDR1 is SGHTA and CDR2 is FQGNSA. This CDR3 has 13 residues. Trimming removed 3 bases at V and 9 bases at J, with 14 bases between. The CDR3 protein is CASSFPPTDKAFF. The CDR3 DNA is TGTGCCAGCAGCTTCCCACCGACGGACAAAGCTTTCTTT.

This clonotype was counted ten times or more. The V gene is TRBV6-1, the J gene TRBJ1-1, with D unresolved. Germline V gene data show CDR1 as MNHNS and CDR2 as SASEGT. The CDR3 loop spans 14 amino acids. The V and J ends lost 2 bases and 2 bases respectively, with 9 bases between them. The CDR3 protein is CASSEIRYNTEAFF. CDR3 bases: TGTGCCAGCAGTGAAATCAGATACAACACTGAAGCTTTCTTT.

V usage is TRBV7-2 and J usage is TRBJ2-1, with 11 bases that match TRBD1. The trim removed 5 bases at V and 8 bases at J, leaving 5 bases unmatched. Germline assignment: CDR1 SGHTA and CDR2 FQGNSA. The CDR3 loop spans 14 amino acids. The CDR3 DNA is TGTGCCAGCAGCGGGGACAGGGGGAGGTATGAGCAGTTCTTC. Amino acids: CASSGDRGRYEQFF. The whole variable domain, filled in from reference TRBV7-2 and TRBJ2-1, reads GAGVSQSPSNKVTEKGKDVELRCDPISGHTALYWYRQSLGQGLEFLIYFQGNSAPDKSGLPSDRFSAERTGGSVSTLTIQRTQQEDSAVYLCASSGDRGRYEQFFGPGTRLTVL.

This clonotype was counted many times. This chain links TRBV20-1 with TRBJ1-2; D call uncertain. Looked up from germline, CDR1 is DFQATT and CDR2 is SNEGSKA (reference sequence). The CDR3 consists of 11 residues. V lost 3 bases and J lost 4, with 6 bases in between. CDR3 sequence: CSASGSYGYTF. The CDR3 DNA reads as TGCAGTGCTAGTGGAAGCTATGGCTACACCTTC.